The clone carrying this TCR beta chain showed up just once. The source of the sample is a study of blood T cell repertoires in COVID-19. About the research overall: Samples of COVID-19 (acute and convalescent) were obtained from the United States, Italy and Spain. The analysed material was cDNA or gDNA that came from T cells, B-cell-depleted T cells, or PBMCs.

Per the study methods: Nucleated cell number was recorded as an estimate derived from reference gene primer amplification. The method was immunoSEQ multiplex PCR; TCRdb's version includes in-frame clones alone and lacks a portion of them. From that table come the V and J calls and clone size; the DNA was used to work out D and trimming. The sample has about 200,000 clones; almost 90% are singletons. Sequencing was done on a sample of peripheral blood. The TCR originated in a man aged 18 to 30 with active or convalescent COVID-19.

The CDR3 sequence is CASSLDLSGIYEQYF. CDR3 coding DNA: TGTGCCAGCAGCTTGGATCTTAGCGGGATCTACGAGCAGTACTTC. V is TRBV5-4 and J is TRBJ2-7; 8 bases map to TRBD2. The germline gives CDR1 SGHNT, CDR2 YYREEE (reference sequence). The J segment lost 3 bases and the V segment lost 0 bases, leaving 5 bases of the junction unmatched. The CDR3 sequence is 15 residues long.